Following are 22 T cell receptor beta chains from one sample sequenced in a study of blood T cells in healthy people across ages (dated by TCRdb to the mid-2010s). The library was prepared using 5' RACE. For sequencing, an Illumina HiSeq 2500 was employed. A second PCR of roughly 6 to 11 cycles was performed with a sample-barcoded 5' primer and a J-beta primer mix. TCRdb's own reprocessing of the public reads used fastp at Q25 and MiXCR and kept productive beta chains. Each entry merges the rows of one CDR3 protein and shows their most common DNA and genes. Within this sample are 1.5 million to 2 million distinct CDR3 sequences, with roughly 28% of them counted one time only. Together, the top ten hold 7.7% of the sample. The sample taken for sequencing was blood. The receptors stem from a woman between 25 and 40 years old in good health.

This clonotype was detected only a few times. The chain combines TRBV7-2 with TRBJ2-7; 14 bases map to TRBD2. This CDR3 comprises 18 residues. Germline CDR1 is SGHTA and CDR2 is FQGNSA. The ends lost 6 bases at V and 0 bases at J; junction bases unmatched: 10. DNA for the CDR3: TGTGCCAGCAGATCCGGGACTAGCGGGAGAGGGCTCTCCTACGAGCAGTACTTC. Amino acid sequence: CASRSGTSGRGLSYEQYF.

This clonotype was found once. The chain joins TRBV28 to TRBJ2-2, with 9 bases aligning to TRBD2. Per the germline V gene, CDR1 is MDHEN and CDR2 is SYDVKM. The CDR3 totals 16 residues. With V trimmed by 10 bases and J by 4 bases, 13 bases remained unmatched. The CDR3 DNA is TGTGCCATCGGTAGGCTAGCGGGACCTGTCACCGGGGAGCTGTTTTTT. This sequence encodes CAIGRLAGPVTGELFF.

This clonotype was found a few times. V gene TRBV11-2 combines with J gene TRBJ2-1, with TRBD2 matching over 11 bases. V shed 3 bases and J 2 bases; nucleotides not matched to a gene: 6. Germline V CDR1 and CDR2: SGHAT, FQNNGV. The CDR3 is 17 amino acids. The CDR3 nucleotides read TGTGCCAGCAGCTTCCTAGCGGGGGGCTCCACCTACAATGAGCAGTTCTTC. This translates into CASSFLAGGSTYNEQFF.

In its sample, this clonotype was seen many times. The V call is TRBV29-1, the J call TRBJ1-1; TRBD1 might be the D (6 bases). The CDR3 spans 10 residues. Germline V gene data show CDR1 as SQVTM and CDR2 as ANQGSEA. V was trimmed by 3 bases and J by 10 bases, leaving 9 bases between them. The chain's CDR3 is CSVERGGAFF. Here the CDR3 DNA reads TGCAGCGTTGAGAGGGGGGGAGCTTTCTTT.

V and J are TRBV20-1 and TRBJ2-5; 9 nucleotides agree with TRBD2. TRBJ2-7 explains the end of the DNA better; the J call may be wrong. The CDR3 is made up of 12 amino acids. The V gene's germline CDR1 is DFQATT and CDR2 SNEGSKA (reference sequence). CDR3 bases: TGCAGGGTTGGCGGGAGGGACTACGAGCAGTACTTC. Translating it yields CRVGGRDYEQYF.

The V and J genes are TRBV2 and TRBJ1-5; TRBD1 agrees at 9 bases. The CDR3 length is 14 residues. The V gene's germline CDR1 is SNHLY and CDR2 FYNNEI. The trim removed 5 bases at V and 7 bases at J, leaving 6 bases unmatched. CDR3 in DNA: TGTGCCAGCAGTTTGACAGGGGGAGTACAGCCCCAGCATTTT. Amino acid sequence: CASSLTGGVQPQHF.

This sequence joins TRBV2 and TRBJ2-4; no firm D call. CDR1 is SNHLY and CDR2 is FYNNEI in the germline V gene. The CDR3 is 13 amino acids. V was clipped by 5 bases and J by 13 bases, with 18 bases between them. CDR3 protein: CASSLTSYNEQYF. CDR3 DNA sequence: TGTGCCAGCAGTCTAACGAGCTACAATGAGCAGTACTTC.

The CDR3 protein is CASSKVRTGRKDSPLHF. The CDR3 nucleotides read TGTGCCAGCAGCAAAGTACGGACAGGGAGAAAGGATTCACCCCTCCACTTT. V gene TRBV21-1 combines with J gene TRBJ1-6; the table's D gene call, TRBD1, was not cross checked with the DNA. TRBV21-1 counts as a pseudogene. The CDR3 is made up of 17 amino acids.

The genes are TRBV7-8 and TRBJ2-1; TRBD1 matches 7 bases. V was clipped by 5 bases and J by 13 bases; unmatched bases: 20. The germline gives CDR1 SGHVS, CDR2 FQNEAQ. The CDR3 spans 16 residues. CDR3 residues: CASSLNRDRPKKTQFF. In DNA form, the CDR3 reads TGTGCCAGCAGCCTAAATCGGGACAGACCTAAGAAGACCCAGTTCTTC.

A word on this clonotype: Its ends do not fully match the called genes, so a read error is possible. The rearrangement uses TRBV28 and TRBJ2-3; 7 nucleotides agree with TRBD2. Germline V gives CDR1 MDHEN, CDR2 SYDVKM. The CDR3 covers 15 residues. In DNA form, the CDR3 reads TGTGCCAGCAGTTCCCCCGGGGGGTCCACAGATGCGCAGTATTTT. It translates to CASSSPGGSTDAQYF. Full variable domain (rest looked up from reference TRBV28 and TRBJ2-3): DVKVTQSSRYLVKRTGEKVFLECVQDMDHENMFWYRQDPGLGLRLIYFSYDVKMKEKGDIPEGYSVSREKKERFSLILESASTNQTSMYLCASSSPGGSTDAQYFGPGTRLTVL.

The rearrangement joins TRBV7-2 to TRBJ2-5, with TRBD2 matching 11 bases. The CDR3 length is 16 residues. CDR1 and CDR2 from the germline V gene are SGHTA and FQGNSA. V lost 5 bases and J lost 4; bases outside the gene matches: 9. CDR3 residues: CASSPSVAGGRETQYF. The CDR3, as DNA: TGTGCCAGCAGCCCCTCAGTAGCGGGGGGGCGAGAGACCCAGTACTTC.

The sample holds one count of this clonotype. J is TRBJ2-2 and V is TRBV30, with a possible D match to TRBD2 (6 bases). Germline V lookup: CDR1 GTSNPN, CDR2 SVGIG (reference sequence). Trimming cost V 8 bases and J 6 bases, with 19 bases left between them. The CDR3 totals 14 residues. The CDR3 loop reads CAGTSSELSGELFF. As DNA, the CDR3 is TGTGCCGGCACTAGCTCCGAACTTTCCGGGGAGCTGTTTTTT.

This CDR3 reads CASSVDLETQYF. CDR3 DNA: TGTGCCAGCAGCGTAGACCTGGAGACCCAGTACTTC. The rearrangement links TRBV9 to TRBJ2-5; D ambiguous. This CDR3 spans 12 amino acids. CDR1 is SGDLS and CDR2 is YYNGEE in the germline V gene. V was pared by 0 bases and J by 5 bases, with 5 bases between.

V is TRBV28 and J is TRBJ1-4; D is uncertain. From germline, CDR1 is MDHEN and CDR2 SYDVKM. The CDR3 runs 16 residues. The ends were cut back, 6 bases at V and 4 bases at J, with 18 bases in the middle. The CDR3 spells CASRVLGTAVNEKLFF. Here the CDR3 DNA reads TGTGCCAGCAGGGTTTTAGGCACAGCGGTTAATGAAAAACTGTTTTTT.

The chain combines TRBV4-3 with TRBJ1-1; maybe TRBD1 (5 bases). The CDR3 is made up of 15 amino acids. CDR1 and CDR2 (germline): LGHNA, YSLEER. Trimming removed 0 bases from V and 5 bases from J, with 13 bases in between. CDR3 nucleotides: TGCGCCAGCAGCCAAGAGCCCAGGGCGGGGACTGAAGCTTTCTTT. Protein: CASSQEPRAGTEAFF.

V usage is TRBV20-1 and J usage is TRBJ2-3, with D possibly being TRBD2 (5 bases). Germline CDR1 DFQATT, CDR2 SNEGSKA (reference sequence). The CDR3 loop spans 14 amino acids. V was shortened by 6 bases and J by 3 bases, with 16 bases between the two germline ends. CDR3 sequence reads: CSACFPGKTDTQYF. The CDR3 bases are TGCAGTGCCTGTTTCCCCGGGAAAACAGATACGCAGTATTTT.

In the case of this clonotype: A much larger clone differs by one base, so this may be a read error. The J gene is TRBJ2-4, the V gene TRBV9; perhaps TRBD1 as D (5 bases). Germline lookup yields CDR1 SGDLS and CDR2 YYNGEE. Trimming took off 3 bases at V and 4 bases at J, with 11 bases between the two ends. The length of the CDR3 is 14 residues. The DNA of the CDR3 is TGTGCCAGCAGCGGATTGCGACAGAAAAACATTCAGTACTTC. The encoded protein is CASSGLRQKNIQYF.

The rearrangement links TRBV30 to TRBJ1-4; 9 bases line up with TRBD1. V gave up 0 bases and J gave up 8 bases; unmatched junction bases: 7. The CDR3 extends over 15 amino acids. Germline CDR1 GTSNPN, CDR2 SVGIG (reference sequence). CDR3 bases: TGTGCCTGGAGTGTACAGGGGGCAGGTGGAGAAAAACTGTTTTTT. Translating it yields CAWSVQGAGGEKLFF.

The CDR3 sequence: CASSLRGELGNEQFF. The CDR3 coding sequence is TGTGCCAGCAGCCTGCGGGGGGAACTAGGCAATGAGCAGTTCTTC. The gene calls are TRBV7-9 and TRBJ2-1, with TRBD2 matching 8 bases. Germline V gene lookup returns CDR1 SEHNR and CDR2 FQNEAQ (reference sequence). The CDR3 spans 15 residues. With 5 bases clipped from V and 6 bases from J, the junction kept 9 bases outside the gene matches.

This clonotype was seen repeatedly, ten times or more. The CDR3 loop reads CASRPGQGRSEQYF. In DNA, the CDR3 is TGTGCCAGCAGACCCGGACAGGGTCGGTCCGAGCAGTACTTC. This sequence joins TRBV3-1 and TRBJ2-7, with TRBD1 identical over 8 bases. This CDR3 is 14 amino acids long. Germline V CDR1 and CDR2: LGHDT, YNNKEL (reference sequence). J was trimmed by 6 bases and V by 6 bases; bases with no gene match: 10.

Of note for this clonotype: This may arise from a read error, as a much more abundant clone is one base away. The V call is TRBV29-1, the J call TRBJ2-7; 7 bases agree with TRBD2. The CDR3 length is 14 residues. J lost 8 bases, V lost 4 bases, and 14 bases had no gene match. Germline V gene sequence: CDR1 SQVTM, CDR2 ANQGSEA. CDR3 DNA sequence: TGCAGCGTTGTGACGGGGAGGGCCAAGGACAAGCAGTACTTC. Translation: CSVVTGRAKDKQYF.

This clonotype has a handful of counts. The gene calls are TRBV4-1 and TRBJ2-3; tentatively, D is TRBD1 or TRBD2 (5 bases each). V lost 1 base and J 4 bases, leaving 12 bases between the germline ends. This CDR3 region has 15 residues. Germline V gives CDR1 MGHRA, CDR2 YSYEKL. CDR3: CASSQVVRGADTQYF. DNA of the CDR3: TGCGCCAGCAGCCAAGTGGTGAGGGGCGCAGATACGCAGTATTTT.